This entry concerns a single TCR beta chain. This specimen comes from a study of CD8 T cells in Susac syndrome. This CDR3 is 14 amino acids long. CDR1 is MNHEY and CDR2 is SVGAGI in the germline V gene. Between the trimmed V and J ends, which lost 3 bases and 10 bases, there was a span of 18 bases. About 0.5 to 1 ug RNA was reverse transcribed with random hexamers. TCRdb redid the calling of the immunoSEQ multiplex PCR reads with MiXCR, one entry per CDR3 protein. The repertoire holds 150,000 to 200,000 distinct CDR3 sequences, with around 95% as singletons. Sequencing of TCR beta was carried out in blood CD8+ and CD4+ T cells.

This chain links TRBV6-5 with TRBJ1-1; maybe TRBD1 (6 bases). The source material was CD4+ T cells from PBMCs. The receptor was derived from a human donor in good health. CDR3: CASSYGILLQGAFF. The CDR3 nucleotides read TGTGCCAGCAGTTATGGTATCTTGTTACAGGGAGCTTTCTTT.